The 5 T cell receptor beta chains in this list originate from one sample, sequenced in a study of chemoradiotherapy in HPV16-positive cancers. The table came from immunoSEQ multiplex PCR; TCRdb's copy has only in-frame clones and leaves some out. The profile shows over 30,000 clones, roughly 75% of them singletons. This specimen consisted of blood, obtained from a patient who underwent chemoradiotherapy. The receptors here all came from a human donor with HPV-associated anogenital cancer.

This chain links TRBV2 with TRBJ2-7, with TRBD1 matching over 9 bases. V gave up 4 bases and J gave up 0 bases; unmatched junction bases: 7. This CDR3 spans 16 amino acids. CDR1 is SNHLY, CDR2 FYNNEI, per germline. CDR3 in DNA: TGTGCCAGCAGTGGCCCCGGGACAGGGCACTCCTACGAGCAGTACTTC. Its protein is CASSGPGTGHSYEQYF.

J is TRBJ2-7 and V is TRBV7-9; D perhaps matches TRBD2 (5 bases). Trimming stripped 1 base from V and 4 bases from J, with 11 bases between. There are 14 residues in the CDR3. CDR1 SEHNR and CDR2 FQNEAQ come from the germline V gene (reference sequence). CDR3 sequence (DNA): TGTGCCAGCAGCTTAGTAGGACTGAGATACGAGCAGTACTTC. As protein: CASSLVGLRYEQYF.

This CDR3 reads CASRDRGLQPQHF. The DNA of the CDR3 is TGTGCCAGCCGGGACAGGGGCCTTCAGCCCCAGCATTTT. The chain combines TRBV6-1 with TRBJ1-5; 10 bases are a match to TRBD1. Germline V gives CDR1 MNHNS, CDR2 SASEGT. After removal of 8 bases from V and 6 bases from J, the junction contained 4 bases not matched to a gene. CDR3 length: 13 residues.

This chain links TRBV7-2 with TRBJ2-1, with 7 bases identical to TRBD1. The CDR3 has 13 amino acids. Germline CDR1 reads SGHTA; CDR2 reads FQGNSA. Trimming took 3 bases from V and 5 from J; bases not matched to a gene: 1. The CDR3 DNA reads as TGTGCCAGCAGCTTCACAGGGGACAATGAGCAGTTCTTC. This gives the protein CASSFTGDNEQFF.

This rearrangement joins TRBV4-1 to TRBJ2-1; D is perhaps TRBD1 or TRBD2 (5 bases each). Trimming left V 8 bases short and J 2 bases short, with 7 bases between. The CDR3 length is 12 residues. In germline, CDR1 is MGHRA, CDR2 YSYEKL. The CDR3: CASGGTYNEQFF. In DNA form, the CDR3 reads TGCGCCAGCGGGGGTACCTACAATGAGCAGTTCTTC.